The 27 T cell receptor beta chains reported below all come from one sample, sequenced in a study of T-cell memory formation after mild COVID-19. TCRdb passed the 5' RACE reads through MiXCR, listing each CDR3 protein once. Among 55,000 to 70,000 distinct CDR3 sequences listed, 28% were seen once. What was sequenced was PBMCs or a T cell subset sorted from them (not recorded which). These receptors were taken from a young man who had mild COVID-19 (a few samples of this study predate the infection). Cell type and time point are not known.

The J gene is TRBJ2-7, the V gene TRBV7-2, with 11 bases matching TRBD1. Trimming removed 5 bases from V and 6 bases from J; junction bases left unmatched: 9. Germline V gene sequence: CDR1 SGHTA, CDR2 FQGNSA. CDR3 size: 15 residues. This chain's CDR3 is CASSDLDRGLGEQYV. Here the CDR3 DNA reads TGTGCCAGCAGCGACTTGGACAGGGGGCTTGGCGAGCAGTACGTC.

The sample holds many counts of this clonotype. The chain is built from TRBV4-2 and TRBJ1-1; maybe TRBD1 (5 bases). CDR1 is LGHNA, CDR2 YNFKEQ, per germline. The CDR3 totals 14 residues. V was shortened by 4 bases and J by 7 bases, with 16 bases between the two germline ends. The CDR3 DNA follows: TGTGCCAGCAGCCCCCCGCCCGGACAAGTTGAAGCTTTCTTT. This sequence encodes CASSPPPGQVEAFF.

This rearrangement joins TRBV18 to TRBJ2-5; TRBD2 matches 10 bases. Per germline, CDR1 KGHSH and CDR2 LQKENI. The CDR3 contains 16 residues. The junction had 16 bases not matched to a gene; V was cut back by 6 bases and J by 9 bases. As DNA, the CDR3 is TGTGCCAGCTCGCCCCCGGGGACTAGCGATCCGGGGGCCCAGTACTTC. The encoded protein is CASSPPGTSDPGAQYF. Looking up the rest from reference TRBV18 and TRBJ2-5 gives the full variable domain: NAGVMQNPRHLVRRRGQEARLRCSPMKGHSHVYWYRQLPEEGLKFMVYLQKENIIDESGMPKERFSAEFPKEGPSILRIQQVVRGDSAAYFCASSPPGTSDPGAQYFGPGTRLLVL.

V usage is TRBV4-2 and J usage is TRBJ2-3; D uncertain. This CDR3 contains 16 residues. Germline V gene sequence: CDR1 LGHNA, CDR2 YNFKEQ. With 0 bases removed from V and 6 bases from J, the gap between germline ends came to 16 bases. CDR3 region: CASSQDTPTPWDTQYF. The CDR3 DNA reads as TGTGCCAGCAGCCAAGATACCCCGACCCCATGGGATACGCAGTATTTT.

The chain is built from TRBV11-2 and TRBJ1-1; tentatively, D is TRBD1 (5 bases). The V gene's germline CDR1 is SGHAT and CDR2 FQNNGV. The CDR3 is 16 amino acids. V was trimmed by 1 base and J by 7 bases, leaving 19 bases between them. This CDR3 reads CASSLAIQAGEGEAFF. The CDR3 nucleotides read TGTGCCAGCAGCTTAGCCATCCAGGCGGGGGAGGGTGAAGCTTTCTTT.

The chain links TRBV6-2 or TRBV6-3 to TRBJ2-1; TRBD1 matches at 7 bases. J was trimmed by 4 bases and V by 10 bases; bases with no gene match: 7. Per germline, CDR1 MNHEY and CDR2 SVGEGT. The CDR3 covers 13 residues. CDR3 in DNA: TGTGCCATATCCGGGACAGAATACAATGAGCAGTTCTTC. Protein product: CAISGTEYNEQFF.

This chain links TRBV5-1 with TRBJ2-3, with D uncertain. The CDR3 runs 13 residues. The germline V and J ends were trimmed by 4 bases and 4 bases, with 10 bases remaining between them. Germline V CDR1 and CDR2: SGHRS, YFSETQ. DNA of the CDR3: TGCGCCAGCAGCGGGGAAAGCGCAGATACGCAGTATTTT. Protein product: CASSGESADTQYF.

V usage is TRBV7-3 and J usage is TRBJ2-5; unclear D gene. The CDR3 extends over 14 amino acids. Germline-derived CDR1 and CDR2 are SGHTA and FQGTGA. The V end lost 7 bases, the J end lost 1 base, and 13 bases lay between the germline ends. CDR3 region: CASKPGPIQETQYF. The DNA of the CDR3 is TGTGCCAGCAAGCCAGGACCAATCCAAGAGACCCAGTACTTC.

In this sample, this clonotype turned up many times. This chain joins TRBV6-4 and TRBJ2-3, with D possibly being TRBD2 (7 bases). V lost 2 bases and J lost 4, with 10 bases in between. The V gene's germline CDR1 is MRHNA and CDR2 SNTAGT. This CDR3 has 14 amino acids. CDR3 coding DNA: TGTGCCAGCAGTGACGGGGGGGCCTCAGATACGCAGTATTTT. It codes for CASSDGGASDTQYF.

V and J are TRBV15 and TRBJ2-2, with a possible D match to TRBD2 (7 bases). The V end lost 3 bases, the J end lost 3 bases, and 14 bases lay between the germline ends. The CDR3 totals 16 residues. From germline, CDR1 is LNHNV and CDR2 YYDKDF (reference sequence). The CDR3 nucleotides are TGTGCCACCAGCAGGGGGGGGCAGACCTACACCGGGGAGCTGTTTTTT. Its protein is CATSRGGQTYTGELFF.

This chain connects TRBV7-2 to TRBJ1-2; 10 bases agree with TRBD1. Trimming cost V 4 bases and J 4 bases; bases outside gene matches: 12. The CDR3 loop spans 17 amino acids. The germline V gene encodes CDR1 SGHTA and CDR2 FQGNSA. The CDR3 here is CASSSLSGTGVFYGYTF. As DNA, the CDR3 is TGTGCCAGCAGCTCCCTCTCCGGGACAGGGGTTTTCTATGGCTACACCTTC.

The chain joins TRBV6-2 or TRBV6-3 to TRBJ2-7; no clear D. Between the trimmed V and J ends, which lost 2 bases and 2 bases, there was a span of 10 bases. The CDR3 loop spans 14 amino acids. Germline V gene lookup returns CDR1 MNHEY and CDR2 SVGEGT. The DNA for the CDR3 is TGTGCCAGCAGTTACGATACCACTACCTACGAGCAGTACGTC. As protein: CASSYDTTTYEQYV.

This chain connects TRBV5-1 to TRBJ1-4; D ambiguous. The V gene's germline CDR1 is SGHRS and CDR2 YFSETQ. This CDR3 region has 15 residues. Trimming left V 0 bases short and J 8 bases short, with 14 bases between. The CDR3 bases are TGCGCCAGCAGCTTGGTGACGCCGACCGGGGAAAAACTGTTTTTT. This gives the protein CASSLVTPTGEKLFF.

The count of this clonotype is one. The J gene is TRBJ1-1, the V gene TRBV20-1; D is unresolved. Germline assignment: CDR1 DFQATT and CDR2 SNEGSKA (reference sequence). V lost 5 bases and J lost 3, with 4 bases in between. The CDR3 extends over 10 amino acids. CDR3: CSAGDTEAFF. The CDR3 DNA reads TGCAGTGCTGGGGACACTGAAGCTTTCTTT.

This clonotype was seen a handful of times. The CDR3 sequence: CASSQSLSRNEQFF. The DNA for the CDR3 is TGCGCCAGCAGCCAAAGTCTTTCCCGCAATGAGCAGTTCTTC. V and J are TRBV4-1 and TRBJ2-1, with unresolved D. Trimming took 2 bases from V and 6 from J, leaving 11 bases between them. This CDR3 comprises 14 residues. Germline values: CDR1 MGHRA, CDR2 YSYEKL.

The gene calls are TRBV7-9 and TRBJ2-3; 7 nucleotides line up with TRBD2. The J segment lost 3 bases and the V segment lost 7 bases, leaving 7 bases of the junction unmatched. CDR1 SEHNR and CDR2 FQNEAQ come from the germline V gene (reference sequence). The CDR3 is made up of 14 amino acids. CDR3 DNA: TGTGCCAGCATTCTGACTAGCTCAACAGATACGCAGTATTTT. It codes for CASILTSSTDTQYF.

In its sample, this clonotype was seen a few times. The chain has TRBV4-1 and TRBJ2-5; TRBD1 is a possible D gene (6 bases). The V end lost 3 bases, the J end lost 3 bases, and 8 bases lay between the germline ends. The V gene's germline CDR1 is MGHRA and CDR2 YSYEKL. The CDR3 is made up of 13 amino acids. CDR3 in DNA: TGCGCCAGCAGCCATAACAGGGAAGAGACCCAGTACTTC. Amino acids: CASSHNREETQYF.

This clonotype was observed a handful of times. The J gene is TRBJ2-3, the V gene TRBV27; TRBD2 might be the D (5 bases). The length of the CDR3 is 16 residues. Germline values: CDR1 MNHEY, CDR2 SMNVEV (reference sequence). V lost 7 bases and J 5 bases, leaving 22 bases between the germline ends. Written as DNA, the CDR3 is TGTGCCAGCACCTCCCCCTTGGCAGGAGGAGAAGATACGCAGTATTTT. Translating it yields CASTSPLAGGEDTQYF.

The chain recombines TRBV27 with TRBJ2-1, with 7 bases aligning to TRBD1. The germline gives CDR1 MNHEY, CDR2 SMNVEV (reference sequence). CDR3 size: 15 residues. The V segment lost 4 bases and the J segment 9 bases; nucleotides outside the gene matches: 12. The CDR3 DNA sequence: TGTGCCAGCAGTTGGCTCCCTACAGGGGCAGGTGAGCAGTTCTTC. This codes for CASSWLPTGAGEQFF.

The chain links TRBV6-5 to TRBJ2-2; tentative D call: TRBD1 (6 bases). The germline CDR1 and CDR2 sequences are MNHEY and SVGAGI. The CDR3 contains 16 residues. V lost 2 bases and J lost 3, with 13 bases in between. CDR3 nucleotides: TGTGCCAGCAGTTACCAGGTGGACAGTCACACCGGGGAGCTGTTTTTT. Amino acids: CASSYQVDSHTGELFF.

This rearrangement joins TRBV12-5 to TRBJ2-3; D remains unclear. The CDR3 runs 13 residues. Deletions cut 4 bases from V and 6 bases from J, with 11 bases between. Germline-derived CDR1 and CDR2 are LGHNT and FRNRAP. CDR3 nucleotides: TGTGCTAGTGGTTCCCCTCCCCAGGATACGCAGTATTTT. Translating it yields CASGSPPQDTQYF.

This clonotype was seen only a few times. This rearrangement joins TRBV7-9 to TRBJ1-2, with D hard to call. The CDR3 is 12 residues long. The germline V gene has CDR1 SEHNR and CDR2 FQNEAQ (reference sequence). The V end lost 5 bases, the J end lost 8 bases, and 12 bases lay between the germline ends. CDR3 coding DNA: TGTGCCAGCAGCCGCAAAGCGTGGGGCTACACCTTC. This encodes CASSRKAWGYTF.

V usage is TRBV12-3 or TRBV12-4 and J usage is TRBJ2-4; D unresolved. This CDR3 is 12 amino acids long. Trimming removed 4 bases from V and 10 bases from J, with 11 bases in between. For the CDR3, the DNA is TGTGCCAGCAGTTCACAAAGGGTTATTCAGTACTTC. Residues: CASSSQRVIQYF.

This clonotype showed up many times. The chain carries TRBV27 and TRBJ2-1, with TRBD2 matching 11 bases. This CDR3 comprises 16 residues. In germline, CDR1 is MNHEY, CDR2 SMNVEV (reference sequence). After removal of 8 bases from V and 6 bases from J, the junction contained 12 bases not matched to a gene. The CDR3 reads CASVRGASGGPNEQFF. CDR3 coding DNA: TGTGCCAGCGTAAGGGGTGCTAGCGGGGGGCCCAATGAGCAGTTCTTC.

The chain couples TRBV10-1 to TRBJ1-5; possibly TRBD1 for D (5 bases). Per the germline V gene, CDR1 is WNHNN and CDR2 is SYGVQD (reference sequence). Trimming removed 4 bases from V and 3 bases from J, with 19 bases in between. The CDR3 length is 17 residues. The CDR3 protein is CASSGSLGEAHNQPQHF. CDR3 bases: TGCGCCAGCAGTGGAAGCCTGGGGGAAGCCCACAATCAGCCCCAGCATTTT.

The chain is built from TRBV21-1 and TRBJ2-3; the table's D call of TRBD1 was not tested on the DNA. TRBV21-1 is marked as a pseudogene. The CDR3 has 17 residues. CDR3 residues: CASSARGGGNRTDTQYF. The CDR3 bases are TGTGCCAGCAGCGCCCGAGGAGGGGGTAATCGCACAGATACGCAGTATTTT.

The chain carries TRBV7-9 and TRBJ2-3; TRBD2 might be the D (5 bases). Deletions cut 5 bases from V and 7 bases from J, with 22 bases between. This CDR3 region has 16 residues. CDR1 SEHNR and CDR2 FQNEAQ come from the germline V gene (reference sequence). In DNA form, the CDR3 reads TGTGCCAGCAGCCCGCCTGTGGGTGGAGGTGGATATACGCAGTATTTT. Translating it yields CASSPPVGGGGYTQYF. Full variable domain (missing parts from reference TRBV7-9 and TRBJ2-3): DTGVSQNPRHKITKRGQNVTFRCDPISEHNRLYWYRQTLGQGPEFLTYFQNEAQLEKSRLLSDRFSAERPKGSFSTLEIQRTEQGDSAMYLCASSPPVGGGGYTQYFGPGTRLTVL.